The rows below give T cell receptor beta chains drawn from one sample of a study of T cell clones after liver transplantation. Clones were sequenced by immunoSEQ multiplex PCR, and TCRdb holds only the in-frame ones, with some missing. The sample carries more than 65,000 clones, more than 90% recorded once. The sequences come from CD4+ T cells from blood, collected before liver transplant. Source of these receptors: a human donor who received a liver transplant. The CDR3 runs from the conserved cysteine through the conserved F or W. The order of the fields is J gene, V gene, clone size, D gene, CDR3 protein, CDR3 DNA. A D gene is named only where the DNA matches it firmly. The size field is filled for only some rows; it gives once, few, many or a size class.

J: TRBJ1-3
V: TRBV19
size: .
D: TRBD1
CDR3: CASTLTGGSGNTIYF
DNA: TGTGCCAGTACCCTGACAGGGGGCTCTGGAAACACCATATATTTT

J: TRBJ1-3
V: TRBV28
size: .
D: .
CDR3: CASSLPGSGNTIYF
DNA: TGTGCCAGCAGTTTACCAGGCTCTGGAAACACCATATATTTT

J: TRBJ1-4
V: TRBV7-8
size: few
D: .
CDR3: CASSLIHARGEENEKLFF
DNA: TGTGCCAGCAGCTTAATTCATGCGCGGGGCGAGGAAAACGAAAAACTGTTTTTT

J: TRBJ1-1
V: TRBV6-6
size: .
D: .
CDR3: CATHRVTEAFF
DNA: TGTGCCACCCACAGGGTCACTGAAGCTTTCTTT

J: TRBJ2-1
V: TRBV2
size: few
D: .
CDR3: CASSVSGNEQFF
DNA: TGTGCCAGCAGTGTCTCTGGCAATGAGCAGTTCTTC

J: TRBJ2-3
V: TRBV7-2
size: .
D: TRBD2
CDR3: CASSGPLAGGPDTQYF
DNA: TGTGCCAGCAGCGGCCCCTTAGCGGGAGGGCCAGATACGCAGTATTTT

J: TRBJ2-1
V: TRBV2
size: few
D: .
CDR3: CASAYADEQFF
DNA: TGTGCCAGCGCGTACGCGGACGAGCAGTTCTTC

J: TRBJ2-4
V: TRBV11-3
size: .
D: TRBD1
CDR3: CASSLERGPLAKNIQYF
DNA: TGTGCCAGCAGCTTAGAAAGGGGGCCCCTAGCCAAAAACATTCAGTACTTC

J: TRBJ2-3
V: TRBV5-6
size: .
D: TRBD2
CDR3: CASSFGAGVGTDTQYF
DNA: TGTGCCAGCAGCTTCGGCGCGGGAGTCGGCACAGATACGCAGTATTTT

J: TRBJ2-7
V: TRBV5-1
size: .
D: .
CDR3: CASGRTGPGGEQYF
DNA: TGCGCCAGCGGAAGGACAGGACCAGGGGGGGAGCAGTACTTC

J: TRBJ1-2
V: TRBV21-1
size: .
D: .
CDR3: CASSITGAGNYGYTF
DNA: TGTGCCAGCAGCATCACAGGGGCTGGTAACTATGGCTACACCTTC

J: TRBJ2-7
V: TRBV7-9
size: few
D: TRBD1
CDR3: CASSSSGGFEQYF
DNA: TGTGCCAGCAGCTCCTCAGGGGGATTCGAGCAGTACTTC

J: TRBJ2-3
V: TRBV2
size: .
D: .
CDR3: CASSVGDGDTQYF
DNA: TGTGCCAGCAGTGTGGGGGACGGGGATACGCAGTATTTT

J: TRBJ2-3
V: TRBV7-3
size: .
D: .
CDR3: CASSQGGILTQYF
DNA: TGTGCCAGCAGCCAGGGCGGGATACTTACGCAGTATTTT